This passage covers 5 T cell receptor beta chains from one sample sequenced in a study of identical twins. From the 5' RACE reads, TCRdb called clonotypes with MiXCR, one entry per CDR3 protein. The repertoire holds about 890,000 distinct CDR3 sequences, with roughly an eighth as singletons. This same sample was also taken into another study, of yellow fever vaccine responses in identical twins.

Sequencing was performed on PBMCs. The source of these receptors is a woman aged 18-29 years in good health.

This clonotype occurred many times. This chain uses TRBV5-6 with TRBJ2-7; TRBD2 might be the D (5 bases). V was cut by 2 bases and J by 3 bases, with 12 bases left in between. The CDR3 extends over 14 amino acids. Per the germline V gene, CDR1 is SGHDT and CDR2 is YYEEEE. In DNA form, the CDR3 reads TGTGCCAGCAGCTTTGGAGGTTCCGGCTACGAGCAGTACGTC. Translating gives CASSFGGSGYEQYV.

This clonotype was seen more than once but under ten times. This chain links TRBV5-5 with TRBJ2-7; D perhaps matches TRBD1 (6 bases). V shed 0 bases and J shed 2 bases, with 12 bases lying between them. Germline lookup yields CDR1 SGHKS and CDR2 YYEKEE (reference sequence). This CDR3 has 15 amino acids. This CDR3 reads CASSLGQGPTYEQYF. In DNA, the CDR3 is TGTGCCAGCAGCTTGGGGCAGGGGCCGACCTACGAGCAGTACTTC.

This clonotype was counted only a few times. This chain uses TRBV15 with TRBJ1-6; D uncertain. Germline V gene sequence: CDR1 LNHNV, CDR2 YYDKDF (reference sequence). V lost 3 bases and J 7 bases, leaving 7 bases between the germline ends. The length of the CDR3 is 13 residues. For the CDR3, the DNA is TGTGCCACCAGCAGCCCCAGGAATTCACCCCTCCACTTT. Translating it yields CATSSPRNSPLHF. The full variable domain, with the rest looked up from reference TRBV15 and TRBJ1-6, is DAMVIQNPRYQVTQFGKPVTLSCSQTLNHNVMYWYQQKSSQAPKLLFHYYDKDFNNEADTPDNFQSRRPNTSFCFLDIRSPGLGDTAMYLCATSSPRNSPLHFGNGTRLTVT.

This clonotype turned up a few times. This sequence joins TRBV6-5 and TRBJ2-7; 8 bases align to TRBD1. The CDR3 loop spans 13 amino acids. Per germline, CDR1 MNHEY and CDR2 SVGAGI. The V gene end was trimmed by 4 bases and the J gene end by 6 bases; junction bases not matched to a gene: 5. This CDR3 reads CASSSTGTGEQYV. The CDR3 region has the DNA TGTGCCAGCAGTTCCACAGGGACAGGCGAGCAGTACGTC.

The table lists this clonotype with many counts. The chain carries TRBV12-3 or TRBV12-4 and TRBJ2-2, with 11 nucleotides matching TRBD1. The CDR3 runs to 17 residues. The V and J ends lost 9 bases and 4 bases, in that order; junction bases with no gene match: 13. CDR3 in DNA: TGTGCCAGTTGGACAGGGGGCTATTGGACTACCACCGGGGAGCTGTTTTTT. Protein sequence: CASWTGGYWTTTGELFF.